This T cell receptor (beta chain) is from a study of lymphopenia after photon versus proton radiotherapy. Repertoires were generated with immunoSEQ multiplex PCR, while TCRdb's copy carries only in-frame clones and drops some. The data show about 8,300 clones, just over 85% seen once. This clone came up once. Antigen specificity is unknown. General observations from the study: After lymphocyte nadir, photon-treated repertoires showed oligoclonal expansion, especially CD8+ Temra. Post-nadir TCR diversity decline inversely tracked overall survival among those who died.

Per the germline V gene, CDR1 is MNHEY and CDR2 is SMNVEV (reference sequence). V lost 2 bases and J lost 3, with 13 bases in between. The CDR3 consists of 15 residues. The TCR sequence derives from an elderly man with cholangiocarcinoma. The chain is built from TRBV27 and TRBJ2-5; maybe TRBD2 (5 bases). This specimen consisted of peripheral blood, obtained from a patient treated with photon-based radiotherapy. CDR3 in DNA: TGTGCCAGCAGTTTAAGAGGGTGGCGGGAAGAGACCCAGTACTTC. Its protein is CASSLRGWREETQYF.